The rows below give T cell receptor beta chains drawn from one sample of a study of blood T cell repertoires in COVID-19. Sequencing used immunoSEQ multiplex PCR; TCRdb keeps in-frame clones, though not all of them. Here the sample spans roughly 220,000 clones, about 85% being singletons. The sequenced sample was peripheral blood. Every receptor here comes from a man between 25 and 39 years old with active or convalescent COVID-19. Both conserved end residues are part of each CDR3. A D gene is named only where the DNA matches it firmly. A clone size is listed for some rows: how often the clone was seen (once, few, many), or a class if it is expanded.

J,V,size,D,CDR3,DNA
TRBJ1-4,TRBV7-9,NA,NA,CASSLKSFNEKLFF,TGTGCCAGCAGCTTAAAAAGCTTTAATGAAAAACTGTTTTTT
TRBJ2-7,TRBV18,NA,NA,CASSPTGSYEQYF,TGTGCCAGCTCACCAACAGGCTCCTACGAGCAGTACTTC
TRBJ1-1,TRBV4-1,few,TRBD1,CASSRDRGNTEAFF,TGCGCCAGCAGCCGAGACAGGGGAAACACTGAAGCTTTCTTT
TRBJ1-2,TRBV2,NA,TRBD1,CASSGTAIYGYTF,TGTGCCAGCAGCGGGACAGCCATCTATGGCTACACCTTC
TRBJ2-5,TRBV2,NA,TRBD2,CASSEGTSGGAGETQYF,TGTGCCAGCAGTGAAGGGACTAGCGGGGGGGCCGGGGAGACCCAGTACTTC
TRBJ1-6,TRBV4-2,NA,TRBD1,CASSRTGQGNNSPLHF,TGTGCCAGCAGTCGAACCGGACAGGGAAATAATTCACCCCTCCACTTT
TRBJ2-1,TRBV7-2,NA,NA,CASNFLTTRYEQFF,TGTGCCAGCAACTTCTTGACTACACGGTATGAGCAGTTCTTC
TRBJ1-6,TRBV3-1/TRBV3-2,NA,TRBD1,CASSQKQGAGSPLHF,TGTGCCAGCAGCCAAAAACAGGGGGCTGGATCACCCCTCCACTTT
TRBJ2-2,TRBV27,NA,TRBD2,CASSLAGTSKTGELFF,TGTGCCAGCAGTTTAGCCGGGACTAGCAAAACCGGGGAGCTGTTTTTT
TRBJ2-3,TRBV7-2,NA,NA,CASSRQGEDTQYF,TGTGCCAGCAGCCGCCAGGGTGAAGATACGCAGTATTTT
TRBJ1-6,TRBV2,NA,TRBD1,CASSGPGQGESPLHF,TGTGCCAGCAGTGGACCGGGACAGGGAGAATCACCCCTCCACTTT
TRBJ2-3,TRBV5-4,NA,NA,CASSPLGGDTQYF,TGTGCCAGCAGCCCCCTGGGGGGAGATACGCAGTATTTT
TRBJ2-7,TRBV28,NA,NA,CASSLKRSEQYF,TGTGCCAGCAGTTTGAAACGGTCCGAGCAGTACTTC
TRBJ2-1,TRBV28,NA,TRBD1,CASSPPGTGAYNEQFF,TGTGCCAGCAGTCCGCCCGGGACAGGGGCCTACAATGAGCAGTTCTTC
TRBJ1-5,TRBV28,NA,NA,CASRDNNQPQHF,TGTGCCAGCCGGGACAACAATCAGCCCCAGCATTTT
TRBJ1-5,TRBV27,NA,TRBD1,CASSLTGTGQPQHF,TGTGCCAGCAGCCTGACAGGGACGGGTCAGCCCCAGCATTTT